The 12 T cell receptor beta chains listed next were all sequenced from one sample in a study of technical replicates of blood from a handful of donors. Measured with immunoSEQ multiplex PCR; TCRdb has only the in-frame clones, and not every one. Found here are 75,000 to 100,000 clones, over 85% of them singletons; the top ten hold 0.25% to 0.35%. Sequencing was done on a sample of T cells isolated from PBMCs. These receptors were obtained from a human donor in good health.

CDR3 amino acids: CASSNNEQFF. CDR3 DNA sequence: TGTGCCAGCAGTAACAATGAGCAGTTCTTC. This sequence joins TRBV7-6 and TRBJ2-1, with no clear D. CDR1 and CDR2 from the germline V gene are SGHVS and FNYEAQ. Trimming removed 6 bases at V and 5 bases at J, with 2 bases between. The CDR3 sequence is 10 residues long. The whole variable domain, remainder taken from reference TRBV7-6 and TRBJ2-1, is GAGVSQSPRYKVTKRGQDVALRCDPISGHVSLYWYRQALGQGPEFLTYFNYEAQQDKSGLPNDRFSAERPEGSISTLTIQRTEQRDSAMYRCASSNNEQFFGPGTRLTVL.

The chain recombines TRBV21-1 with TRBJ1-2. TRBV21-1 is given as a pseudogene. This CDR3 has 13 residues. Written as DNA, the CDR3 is TGTGCCAGCAGGGCGGGATGGGGCTATGGCTACACCTTC. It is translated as CASRAGWGYGYTF.

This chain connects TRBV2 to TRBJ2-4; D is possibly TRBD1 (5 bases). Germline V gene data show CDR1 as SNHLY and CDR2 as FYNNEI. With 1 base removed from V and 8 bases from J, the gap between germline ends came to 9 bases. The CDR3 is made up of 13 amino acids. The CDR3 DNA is TGTGCCAGCAGTGAAGGGGGCCGAGACATTCAGTACTTC. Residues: CASSEGGRDIQYF. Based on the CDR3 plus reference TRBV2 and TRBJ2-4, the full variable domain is EPEVTQTPSHQVTQMGQEVILRCVPISNHLYFYWYRQILGQKVEFLVSFYNNEISEKSEIFDDQFSVERPDGSNFTLKIRSTKLEDSAMYFCASSEGGRDIQYFGAGTRLSVL.

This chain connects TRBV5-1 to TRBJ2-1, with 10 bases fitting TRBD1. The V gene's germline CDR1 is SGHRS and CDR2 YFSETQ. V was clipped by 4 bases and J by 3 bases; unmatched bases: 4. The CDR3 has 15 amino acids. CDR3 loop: CASSVTGGNYNEQFF. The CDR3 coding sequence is TGCGCCAGCAGCGTGACAGGGGGCAACTACAATGAGCAGTTCTTC.

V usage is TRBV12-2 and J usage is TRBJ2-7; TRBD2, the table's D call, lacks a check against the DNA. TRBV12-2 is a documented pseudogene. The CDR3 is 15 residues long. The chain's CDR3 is CASRLTLAGDKEQYF. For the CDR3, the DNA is TGTGCAAGTCGCTTGACACTAGCGGGAGACAAAGAGCAGTACTTC.

The CDR3 loop reads CATLAGTGYEQYF. In DNA form, the CDR3 reads TGTGCCACGTTAGCGGGAACTGGCTACGAGCAGTACTTC. V gene TRBV10-3 combines with J gene TRBJ2-7, with TRBD2 matching 8 bases. From germline, CDR1 is ENHRY and CDR2 SYGVKD. The junction had 8 bases not matched to a gene; V was cut back by 10 bases and J by 3 bases. CDR3 size: 13 residues.

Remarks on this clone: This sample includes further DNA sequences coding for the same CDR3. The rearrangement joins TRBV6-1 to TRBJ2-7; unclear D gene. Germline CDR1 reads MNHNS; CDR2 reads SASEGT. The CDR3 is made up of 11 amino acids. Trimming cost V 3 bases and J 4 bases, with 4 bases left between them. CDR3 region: CASSESYEQYF. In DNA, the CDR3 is TGTGCCAGCAGTGAGAGTTACGAGCAGTACTTC.

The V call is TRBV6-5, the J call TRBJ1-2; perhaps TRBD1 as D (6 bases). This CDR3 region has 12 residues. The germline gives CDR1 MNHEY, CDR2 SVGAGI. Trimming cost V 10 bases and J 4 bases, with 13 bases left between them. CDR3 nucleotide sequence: TGTGCCACGCAAACAGGGTTCTATGGCTACACCTTC. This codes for CATQTGFYGYTF.

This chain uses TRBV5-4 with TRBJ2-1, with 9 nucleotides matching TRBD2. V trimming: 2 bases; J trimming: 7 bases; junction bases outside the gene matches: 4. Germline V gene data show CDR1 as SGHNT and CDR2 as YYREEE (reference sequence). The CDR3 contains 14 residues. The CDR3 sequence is CASSLGGRGNEQFF. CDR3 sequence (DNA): TGTGCCAGCAGCTTAGGCGGGAGGGGAAATGAGCAGTTCTTC.

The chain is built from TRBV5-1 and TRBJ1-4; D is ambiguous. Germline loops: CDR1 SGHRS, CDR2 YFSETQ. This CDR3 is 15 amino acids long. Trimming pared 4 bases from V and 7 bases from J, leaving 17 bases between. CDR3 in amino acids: CASSRTPPGSEKLFF. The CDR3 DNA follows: TGCGCCAGCAGCCGTACACCGCCGGGGAGTGAAAAACTGTTTTTT.

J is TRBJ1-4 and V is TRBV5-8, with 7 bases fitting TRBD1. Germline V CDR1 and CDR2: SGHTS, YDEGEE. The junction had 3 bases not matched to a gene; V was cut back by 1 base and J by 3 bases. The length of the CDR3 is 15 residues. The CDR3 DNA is TGTGCCAGCAGCTTGTACAGGGGAGCTAATGAAAAACTGTTTTTT. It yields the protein CASSLYRGANEKLFF.

The CDR3 sequence is CAWSPKASGANVLTF. In DNA, the CDR3 is TGTGCCTGGAGTCCTAAAGCCTCTGGGGCCAACGTCCTGACTTTC. The chain couples TRBV30 to TRBJ2-6; D is unclear. This CDR3 has 15 residues. From germline, CDR1 is GTSNPN and CDR2 SVGIG (reference sequence). V gave up 2 bases and J gave up 0 bases, with 8 bases separating them.